The subject of this entry is one T cell receptor beta chain. Its target is unknown. The CDR3 is 13 residues long. Germline V gene data show CDR1 as SNHLY and CDR2 as FYNNEI. The germline V and J ends were trimmed by 7 bases and 5 bases, with 14 bases remaining between them. Method: immunoSEQ multiplex PCR; TCRdb's copy keeps in-frame clones and lacks some. Of 150,000 or so clones detected, roughly 80% appear once; the ten largest clones hold around 4.1%. The sample is drawn from a study of T cell responses to AZD1222 COVID-19 vaccine. Points from the study as a whole: Repertoire sampling happened only post peak T cell response. Females outnumbered males among donors, who were mostly white British; clonal diversity was possibly underestimated.

Sample: peripheral blood, taken on day 0 of MenACWY control vaccination. The receptor was derived from an adult in good health. This rearrangement joins TRBV2 to TRBJ1-2; TRBD1 is a possible D gene (6 bases). CDR3 sequence: CASMPDSGYGYTF. For the CDR3, the DNA is TGTGCCAGCATGCCGGACAGTGGGTATGGCTACACCTTC.